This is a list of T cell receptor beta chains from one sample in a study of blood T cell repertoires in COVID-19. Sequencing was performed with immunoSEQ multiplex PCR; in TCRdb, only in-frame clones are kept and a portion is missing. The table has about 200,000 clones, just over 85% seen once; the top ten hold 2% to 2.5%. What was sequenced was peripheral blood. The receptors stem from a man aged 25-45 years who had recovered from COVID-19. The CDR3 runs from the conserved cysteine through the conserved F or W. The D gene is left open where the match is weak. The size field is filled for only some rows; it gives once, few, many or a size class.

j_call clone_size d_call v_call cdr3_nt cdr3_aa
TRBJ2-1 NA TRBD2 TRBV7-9 TGTGCCAGCAGCTTAAGGCAGCGGGGGGGCACGACCTACAATGAGCAGTTCTTC CASSLRQRGGTTYNEQFF
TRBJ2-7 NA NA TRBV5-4 TGTGCCAGCAGCCGAGGAGGCACGGATACCTACGAGCAGTACTTC CASSRGGTDTYEQYF
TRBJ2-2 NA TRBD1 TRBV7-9 TGTGCCAGCAGCCCGACAGGGCCGAACACCGGGGAGCTGTTTTTT CASSPTGPNTGELFF
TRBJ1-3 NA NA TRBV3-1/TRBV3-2 TGTGCCAGCAGCGGCCTCTCTGGAAACACCATATATTTT CASSGLSGNTIYF
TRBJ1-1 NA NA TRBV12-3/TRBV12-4 TGTGCCAGCAGATCTACATGGGAGGCTGAAGCTTTCTTT CASRSTWEAEAFF
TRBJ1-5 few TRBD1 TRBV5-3 TGTGCCAGAAGGGAGACAGGGTCCCAGCCCCAGCATTTT CARRETGSQPQHF
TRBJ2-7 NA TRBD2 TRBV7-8 TGTGCCAGCAGCTTATCGGGGGGCTCCTACGAGCAGTACTTC CASSLSGGSYEQYF
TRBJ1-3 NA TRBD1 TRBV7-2 TGTGCCAGCAGCCCCGGGACAGGTGACACCATATATTTT CASSPGTGDTIYF
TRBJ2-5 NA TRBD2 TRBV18 TGTGCCAGCTCACCTTCCAGCGGGGGCCAAGAGACCCAGTACTTC CASSPSSGGQETQYF
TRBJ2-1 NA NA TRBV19 TGTGCCAGTAGTATAAGAACCGAAAGCGGTGAGCAGTTCTTC CASSIRTESGEQFF
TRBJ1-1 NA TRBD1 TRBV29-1 TGCAGCGTAGACAGGGGGTTCTTCACTGAAGCTTTCTTT CSVDRGFFTEAFF
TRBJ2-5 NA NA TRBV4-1 TGCGCCAGCAGCCGGGGAGGGGCAGGGGCCGGAGAGACCCAGTACTTC CASSRGGAGAGETQYF
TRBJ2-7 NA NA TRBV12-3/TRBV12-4 TGTGCCAGCAGTTATCGGGTCTACGAGCAGTACTTC CASSYRVYEQYF
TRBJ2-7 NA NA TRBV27 TGTGCCAGCATGCGGCTGGGGCTCCCCTACGAGCAGTACTTC CASMRLGLPYEQYF
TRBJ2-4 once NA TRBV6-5 TGTGCCAGCAGTATACAGGAAAGGGACATTCAGTACTTC CASSIQERDIQYF
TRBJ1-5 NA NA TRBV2 TGTGCCAGCTCTAGGACAGAGCGCAATCAGCCCCAGCATTTT CASSRTERNQPQHF
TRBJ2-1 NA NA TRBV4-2 TGTGCCAGCAGCCCGGGACTTTTCTACAATGAGCAGTTCTTC CASSPGLFYNEQFF
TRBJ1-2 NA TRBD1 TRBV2 TGTGCCGTCAGAATAGGGGGCGCCGTGGACTATGGCTACACCTTC CAVRIGGAVDYGYTF
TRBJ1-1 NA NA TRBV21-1 TGTGCCAGATCTCCCCGCCGACGGGACACTGAAGCTTTCTTT CARSPRRRDTEAFF
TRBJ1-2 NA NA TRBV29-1 TGCAGCGTTGTGTTAGGGGACACGAGCTACACCTTC CSVVLGDTSYTF
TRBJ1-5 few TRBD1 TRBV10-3 TGTGCCATCAGTGCAACAGGGGCCTCTAATCAGCCCCAGCATTTT CAISATGASNQPQHF
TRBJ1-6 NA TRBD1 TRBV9 TGTGCCAGCAGCCCCCCTCCTCCGACAGGGGTAAGCTCCTATAATTCACCCCTCCACTTT CASSPPPPTGVSSYNSPLHF
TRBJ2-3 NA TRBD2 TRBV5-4 TGTGCCAGCAGCTCGGGACTAGCGGGGAAGGGAGATACGCAGTATTTT CASSSGLAGKGDTQYF
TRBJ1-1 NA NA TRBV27 TGTGCCAGCAGTCGCGGCCCCTTCCTTCTTATGAACACTGAAGCTTTCTTT CASSRGPFLLMNTEAFF
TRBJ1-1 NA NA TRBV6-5 TGTGCCAGCAGTTACTCGAGAGTACGGGGAGAAGCTTTCTTT CASSYSRVRGEAFF
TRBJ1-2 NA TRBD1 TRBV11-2 TGTGCCAGCAGCTTAAGGGGACAGGGGGCGGACTATGGCTACACCTTC CASSLRGQGADYGYTF
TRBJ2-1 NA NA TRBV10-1 TGCGCCAGCAGCCCCGGTGAGGGCAGATACAATGAGCAGTTCTTC CASSPGEGRYNEQFF
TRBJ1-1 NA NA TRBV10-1 TGCGCCAGCAGTTGGAGGAGGGAGACCGCTGAAGCTTTCTTT CASSWRRETAEAFF
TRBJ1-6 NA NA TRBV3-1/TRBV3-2 TGTGCCAGCAGCCTGGACATCCGTTCACCCCTCCACTTT CASSLDIRSPLHF
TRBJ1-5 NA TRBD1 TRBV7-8 TGTGCCAGCAGCTCCGGCCTGACAGGGGGGATTCAGCCCCAGCATTTT CASSSGLTGGIQPQHF
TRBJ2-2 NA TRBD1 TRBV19 TGTGCCAGTACCAATCCCGGGCAGGGGGTCACCGGGGAGCTGTTTTTT CASTNPGQGVTGELFF
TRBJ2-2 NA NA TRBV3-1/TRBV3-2 TGTGCCAGCAGCCAACAGAACACCGGGGAGCTGTTTTTT CASSQQNTGELFF
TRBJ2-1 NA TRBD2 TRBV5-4 TGTGCCAGCAGCTACCGCGGGGGGGCCCTTGAGCAGTTCTTC CASSYRGGALEQFF
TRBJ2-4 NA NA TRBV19 TGTGCCACCGGCCCGGGGGACATTCAGTACTTC CATGPGDIQYF
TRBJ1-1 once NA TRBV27 TGTGCCAGCAGTTTCCGGGGGGTTAACACTGAAGCTTTCTTT CASSFRGVNTEAFF
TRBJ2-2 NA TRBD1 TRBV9 TGTGCCAGCAGCGTCGTTGGACAGGTGAACACCGGGGAGCTGTTTTTT CASSVVGQVNTGELFF
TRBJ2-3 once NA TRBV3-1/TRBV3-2 TGTGCCAGCAGCCCAAGCACAGATACGCAGTATTTT CASSPSTDTQYF
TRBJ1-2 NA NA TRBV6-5 TGTGCCAGCAAGGGGCAGGGCGATGGCTACACCTTC CASKGQGDGYTF
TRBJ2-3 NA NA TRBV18 TGTGCCAGCTCACCTGAGTGGGGGCGCACAGATACGCAGTATTTT CASSPEWGRTDTQYF
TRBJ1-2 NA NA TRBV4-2 TGTGCCAGCAGCGAGCGGGGAATAGGCGGCTACACCTTC CASSERGIGGYTF
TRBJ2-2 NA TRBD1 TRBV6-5 TGTGCCAGCAGTCGGACAGGGAACACCGGGGAGCTGTTTTTT CASSRTGNTGELFF
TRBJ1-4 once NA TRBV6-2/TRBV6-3 TGTGCCAGCAGTTACGCGGCTAATGGAGGGGAAAAACTGTTTTTT CASSYAANGGEKLFF
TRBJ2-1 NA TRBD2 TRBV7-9 TGTGCCAGCAGCCGTCTCGGGGGGGTCTTC CASSRLGGVF
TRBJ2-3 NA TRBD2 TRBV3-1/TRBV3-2 TGTGCCAGCAGCCATCGTCGGGGGGGAGAAACAGATACGCAGTATTTT CASSHRRGGETDTQYF
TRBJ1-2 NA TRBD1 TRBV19 TGTGCCAGTAGTCCCCGGACAGGGGACTACACCTTC CASSPRTGDYTF